The T cell receptor beta chain described here comes from a study of blood T cells in healthy people across ages. The CDR3 totals 18 residues. Trimming removed 6 bases at V and 2 bases at J, with 20 bases between. The germline V gene encodes CDR1 MNHNS and CDR2 SASEGT. The study's findings and limits: Long-lived donors carried more naive CD4+ cells and greater diversity than aged donors. Older individuals had lower TCR beta diversity per million T cells (the decline was roughly linear).

On this clonotype itself: Its antigen remains unidentified.

A second roughly 6 to 12 cycle PCR used barcoded and J-beta primers. Unique molecular identifiers of 12 random nucleotides labeled each cDNA. Via MiXCR, TCRdb re-called the 5' RACE reads, giving one row per CDR3 protein. The sample consists of around 970,000 distinct CDR3 sequences, roughly 51% of them appearing once. The receptor comes from a woman in her sixties in good health. The V gene is TRBV6-1, the J gene TRBJ2-6, with D tentatively TRBD1 or TRBD2 (5 bases each). The sequencing input was blood. This CDR3 is CASRIRPGTSAGANVLTF. CDR3 DNA: TGTGCCAGCAGAATAAGACCGGGGACGAGTGCTGGGGCCAACGTCCTGACTTTC.